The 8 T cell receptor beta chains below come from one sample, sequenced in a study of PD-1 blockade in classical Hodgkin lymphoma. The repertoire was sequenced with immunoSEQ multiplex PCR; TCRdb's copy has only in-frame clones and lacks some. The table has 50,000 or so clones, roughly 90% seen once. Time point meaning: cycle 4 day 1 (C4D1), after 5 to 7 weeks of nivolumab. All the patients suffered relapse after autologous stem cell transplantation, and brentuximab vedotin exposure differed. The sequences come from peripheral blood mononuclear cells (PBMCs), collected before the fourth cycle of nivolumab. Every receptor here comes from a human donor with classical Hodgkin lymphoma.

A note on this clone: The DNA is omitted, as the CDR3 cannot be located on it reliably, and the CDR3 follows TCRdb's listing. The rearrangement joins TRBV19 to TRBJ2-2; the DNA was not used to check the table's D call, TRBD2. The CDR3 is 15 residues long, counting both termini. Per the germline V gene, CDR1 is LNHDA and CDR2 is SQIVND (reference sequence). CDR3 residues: CASSIDWNTPGSCFF.

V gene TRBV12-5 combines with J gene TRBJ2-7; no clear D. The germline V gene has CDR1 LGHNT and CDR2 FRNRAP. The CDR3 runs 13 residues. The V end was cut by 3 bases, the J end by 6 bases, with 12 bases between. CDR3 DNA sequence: TGTGCTAGTGGTTTAGAGGTCCCCGGCGAGCAGTACTTC. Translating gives CASGLEVPGEQYF.

The CDR3 here is CASSLTIGYEQYF. The CDR3 DNA reads TGCGCCAGCAGCCTTACAATCGGGTACGAGCAGTACTTC. The gene calls are TRBV10-1 and TRBJ2-7; D call uncertain. V gave up 6 bases and J gave up 4 bases, with 13 bases separating them. The CDR3 spans 13 residues. Germline assignment: CDR1 WNHNN and CDR2 SYGVQD (reference sequence).

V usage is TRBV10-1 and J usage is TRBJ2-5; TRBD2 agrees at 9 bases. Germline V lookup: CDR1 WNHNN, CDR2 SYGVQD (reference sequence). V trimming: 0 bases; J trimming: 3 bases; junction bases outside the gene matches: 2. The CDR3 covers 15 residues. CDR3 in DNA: TGCGCCAGCAGTGAGTCACTAGCGGGTGAAGAGACCCAGTACTTC. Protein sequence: CASSESLAGEETQYF.

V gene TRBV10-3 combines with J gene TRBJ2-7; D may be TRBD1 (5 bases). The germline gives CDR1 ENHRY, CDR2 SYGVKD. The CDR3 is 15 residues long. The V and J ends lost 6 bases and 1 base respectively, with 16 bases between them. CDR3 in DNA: TGTGCCATCAGCCTCTTACAGGACCCATCCTACGAGCAGTACTTC. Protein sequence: CAISLLQDPSYEQYF.

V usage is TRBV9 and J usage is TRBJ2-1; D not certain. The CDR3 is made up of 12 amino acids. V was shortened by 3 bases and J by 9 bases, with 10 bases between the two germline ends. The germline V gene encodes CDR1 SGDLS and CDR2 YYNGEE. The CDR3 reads CASSAREGEQFF. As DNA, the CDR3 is TGTGCCAGCAGCGCTAGGGAAGGTGAGCAGTTCTTC. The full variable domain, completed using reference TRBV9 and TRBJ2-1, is DSGVTQTPKHLITATGQRVTLRCSPRSGDLSVYWYQQSLDQGLQFLIQYYNGEERAKGNILERFSAQQFPDLHSELNLSSLELGDSALYFCASSAREGEQFFGPGTRLTVL.

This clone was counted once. CDR3 sequence (DNA): TGTGCCTGGAGTGGCAGTAGTCGAGAAAAACTGTTTTTT. This encodes CAWSGSSREKLFF. The chain is built from TRBV30 and TRBJ1-4; D gene uncertain. CDR3 length: 13 residues. Trimming removed 1 base from V and 8 bases from J, with 11 bases in between. Germline-derived CDR1 and CDR2 are GTSNPN and SVGIG (reference sequence).

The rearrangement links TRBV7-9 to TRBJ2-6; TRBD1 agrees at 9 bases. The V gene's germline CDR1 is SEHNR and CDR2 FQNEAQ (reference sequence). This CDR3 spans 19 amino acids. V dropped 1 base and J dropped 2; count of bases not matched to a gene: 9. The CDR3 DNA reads TGTGCCAGCAGCTTAGGAGTGGGGACAGGGTCTACTGGGGCCAACGTCCTGACTTTC. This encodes CASSLGVGTGSTGANVLTF. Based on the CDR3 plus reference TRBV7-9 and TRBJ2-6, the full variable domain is DTGVSQNPRHKITKRGQNVTFRCDPISEHNRLYWYRQTLGQGPEFLTYFQNEAQLEKSRLLSDRFSAERPKGSFSTLEIQRTEQGDSAMYLCASSLGVGTGSTGANVLTFGAGSRLTVL.